Presented here are 21 T cell receptor beta chains from one specimen sequenced in a study of blood T cell repertoires in COVID-19. Measured with immunoSEQ multiplex PCR; TCRdb has only the in-frame clones, and not every one. Of roughly 39,000 clones in the sample, 85% were seen once. Sequencing was carried out using peripheral blood. The source is a man between 60 and 70 years old with acute or convalescent COVID-19.

The chain carries TRBV6-1 and TRBJ1-5; D is unclear. There are 15 residues in the CDR3. Trimming pared 0 bases from V and 5 bases from J, leaving 11 bases between. CDR1 MNHNS and CDR2 SASEGT come from the germline V gene. In nucleotides, the CDR3 is TGTGCCAGCAGTGAAGCGTTTTACAGTTATCAGCCCCAGCATTTT. Amino acid sequence: CASSEAFYSYQPQHF.

In DNA form, the CDR3 reads TGCGCCAGCAGTCGTGGGACAGGGCTCCGTAATTCACCCCTCCACTTT. Its translation is CASSRGTGLRNSPLHF. This chain joins TRBV4-1 and TRBJ1-6, with TRBD1 identical over 9 bases. Germline V lookup: CDR1 MGHRA, CDR2 YSYEKL. The CDR3 runs 16 residues. V shed 6 bases, J shed 6 bases, and the junction held 9 bases outside the gene matches.

This chain uses TRBV28 with TRBJ2-7, with 13 bases matching TRBD2. The length of the CDR3 is 14 residues. The germline V gene encodes CDR1 MDHEN and CDR2 SYDVKM. The V gene end was trimmed by 6 bases and the J gene end by 7 bases; junction bases not matched to a gene: 6. The DNA of the CDR3 is TGTGCCAGCAGGTCCGGGACTAGCGGGGTGGAGCAGTACTTC. Its translation: CASRSGTSGVEQYF.

The chain carries TRBV4-2 and TRBJ2-5; no reliable D call. Germline V gene sequence: CDR1 LGHNA, CDR2 YNFKEQ. The CDR3 covers 14 residues. V lost 1 base and J 0 bases, leaving 6 bases between the germline ends. The CDR3 DNA is TGTGCCAGCAGCCAAGCGGTCTACCAAGAGACCCAGTACTTC. Translation: CASSQAVYQETQYF.

The chain is built from TRBV27 and TRBJ1-2; 8 nucleotides match TRBD1. In germline, CDR1 is MNHEY, CDR2 SMNVEV (reference sequence). The CDR3 sequence is 14 residues long. V lost 6 bases to trimming and J lost 6 bases; unmatched junction nucleotides: 9. CDR3 nucleotide sequence: TGTGCCAGCAGGGGGCAGGGGGCGGGAAATGGCTACACCTTC. Translated, it gives CASRGQGAGNGYTF.

The rearrangement uses TRBV28 and TRBJ2-2, with TRBD1 identical over 7 bases. Germline assignment: CDR1 MDHEN and CDR2 SYDVKM. This CDR3 comprises 16 residues. V was clipped by 5 bases and J by 6 bases; unmatched bases: 12. CDR3 sequence: CASSRHRGMYPGELFF. CDR3 sequence (DNA): TGTGCCAGCAGTCGCCACAGGGGAATGTACCCCGGGGAGCTGTTTTTT.

The genes are TRBV19 and TRBJ2-2; 8 nucleotides agree with TRBD2. The CDR3 contains 19 residues. Germline V gives CDR1 LNHDA, CDR2 SQIVND (reference sequence). V trimming: 4 bases; J trimming: 4 bases; junction bases outside the gene matches: 17. The CDR3 sequence is CASSKSGRGVGAGTGELFF. The DNA for the CDR3 is TGTGCCAGTAGTAAAAGCGGGAGAGGGGTTGGGGCAGGCACCGGGGAGCTGTTTTTT.

The chain couples TRBV29-1 to TRBJ2-5, with 8 bases lining up with TRBD1. Germline CDR1 is SQVTM and CDR2 is ANQGSEA. The CDR3 runs to 13 residues. V dropped 4 bases and J dropped 4; count of bases not matched to a gene: 5. CDR3 amino acids: CSVGQGKGETQYF. In DNA form, the CDR3 reads TGCAGCGTTGGACAGGGGAAGGGAGAGACCCAGTACTTC.

The rearrangement joins TRBV19 to TRBJ2-3; 7 positions match TRBD1. In germline, CDR1 is LNHDA, CDR2 SQIVND (reference sequence). There are 12 residues in the CDR3. After removal of 7 bases from V and 4 bases from J, the junction contained 2 bases not matched to a gene. Here the CDR3 reads CASNDRADTQYF. The CDR3 DNA sequence: TGTGCCAGTAACGACAGGGCAGATACGCAGTATTTT. Drawing the rest from reference TRBV19 and TRBJ2-3, the complete variable domain is DGGITQSPKYLFRKEGQNVTLSCEQNLNHDAMYWYRQDPGQGLRLIYYSQIVNDFQKGDIAEGYSVSREKKESFPLTVTSAQKNPTAFYLCASNDRADTQYFGPGTRLTVL.

The chain is built from TRBV10-2 and TRBJ1-2, with D perhaps matching TRBD1 (6 bases). The CDR3 consists of 14 residues. Trimming pared 4 bases from V and 5 bases from J, leaving 14 bases between. Germline V gives CDR1 WSHSY, CDR2 SAAADI. The CDR3 region is CASSVGTTNYGYTF. CDR3 in DNA: TGCGCCAGCAGTGTTGGGACAACGAATTATGGCTACACCTTC.

The chain recombines TRBV30 with TRBJ1-2, with TRBD1 identical over 8 bases. In germline, CDR1 is GTSNPN, CDR2 SVGIG (reference sequence). Trimming took 3 bases from V and 7 from J; bases not matched to a gene: 7. CDR3 length: 13 amino acids. The CDR3 region is CAWSVDRGSGYTF. DNA of the CDR3: TGTGCCTGGAGCGTAGACAGGGGAAGTGGCTACACCTTC.

This clone has a handful of counts. This chain links TRBV11-3 with TRBJ1-5; D is perhaps TRBD1 (5 bases). The CDR3 loop spans 18 amino acids. The V gene lost 3 bases and the J gene lost 2 bases, with 20 bases spanning the gap. CDR1 is SGHNT and CDR2 is YENEEA in the germline V gene. Here the CDR3 reads CASSFPLYRQSGNQPQHF. CDR3 coding DNA: TGTGCCAGCAGCTTCCCACTTTACAGACAGTCCGGCAATCAGCCCCAGCATTTT.

J is TRBJ1-5 and V is TRBV27; weak D call: TRBD1 (5 bases). The CDR3 spans 14 residues. V was pared by 5 bases and J by 4 bases, with 12 bases between. Germline V lookup: CDR1 MNHEY, CDR2 SMNVEV (reference sequence). CDR3 region: CASSPGRGNQPQHF. In DNA form, the CDR3 reads TGTGCCAGCAGTCCGGGACGGGGGAATCAGCCCCAGCATTTT.

This clone was seen just once. The V call is TRBV7-3, the J call TRBJ2-1; tentative D call: TRBD2 (6 bases). Trimming cost V 6 bases and J 10 bases, with 10 bases left between them. The CDR3 consists of 11 residues. Looked up from germline, CDR1 is SGHTA and CDR2 is FQGTGA. Here the CDR3 DNA reads TGTGCCAGCAGTCGGGGAGGAGAGCAGTTCTTC. Translating it yields CASSRGGEQFF.

This clone was seen a handful of times. The genes are TRBV18 and TRBJ2-3; possibly TRBD1 for D (6 bases). V was trimmed by 4 bases and J by 10 bases, leaving 15 bases between them. CDR3 length: 13 residues. Germline-derived CDR1 and CDR2 are KGHSH and LQKENI. For the CDR3, the DNA is TGTGCCAGCTCACGAAACAGGGAGACGGCGCAGTATTTT. Amino acid sequence: CASSRNRETAQYF.

The chain carries TRBV5-1 and TRBJ2-3; 7 nucleotides agree with TRBD2. Trimming removed 6 bases from V and 0 bases from J; junction bases left unmatched: 7. Germline V lookup: CDR1 SGHRS, CDR2 YFSETQ. The CDR3 contains 15 residues. CDR3 loop: CASTGTTSSTDTQYF. CDR3 nucleotides: TGCGCCAGCACGGGGACTACATCTAGCACAGATACGCAGTATTTT.

This chain's CDR3 is CASSPNSGPISQETQYF. CDR3 in DNA: TGTGCCAGTAGTCCCAATAGCGGACCGATCTCCCAAGAGACCCAGTACTTC. This chain joins TRBV19 and TRBJ2-5, with TRBD2 as a possible D gene (6 bases). The V gene lost 5 bases and the J gene lost 1 base, with 20 bases spanning the gap. The CDR3 extends over 17 amino acids. The germline CDR1 and CDR2 sequences are LNHDA and SQIVND (reference sequence).

The chain carries TRBV12-3 or TRBV12-4 and TRBJ2-1; 11 bases are a match to TRBD2. This CDR3 is built from 13 residues. Germline trimming cut 3 bases from V and 9 bases from J; bases unmatched to any gene: 1. Written as DNA, the CDR3 is TGTGCCAGCAGTTTCGGGACTAGCGGTGAGCAGTTCTTC. Its translation: CASSFGTSGEQFF.

This chain joins TRBV27 and TRBJ1-1; D is perhaps TRBD1 (6 bases). The CDR3 is 15 amino acids. Trimming removed 1 base from V and 8 bases from J, with 17 bases in between. Germline-derived CDR1 and CDR2 are MNHEY and SMNVEV (reference sequence). CDR3 bases: TGTGCCAGCAGTTTATTTGGGGGGGCTGCGACAGAAGCTTTCTTT. Residues: CASSLFGGAATEAFF.

This clone has a handful of counts. The chain carries TRBV6-5 and TRBJ2-1; perhaps TRBD2 as D (5 bases). Germline-derived CDR1 and CDR2 are MNHEY and SVGAGI. This CDR3 has 15 amino acids. V was clipped by 4 bases and J by 0 bases, with 10 bases between them. CDR3 nucleotide sequence: TGTGCCAGCAGTTCCCAGCGGTTCTCCTACAATGAGCAGTTCTTC. This codes for CASSSQRFSYNEQFF.

V gene TRBV30 combines with J gene TRBJ1-2; 8 bases fit TRBD1. The CDR3 contains 15 residues. V lost 0 bases and J lost 8; bases outside the gene matches: 11. CDR1 is GTSNPN, CDR2 SVGIG, per germline (reference sequence). The CDR3 loop reads CAWSVWAGGVWGYTF. The CDR3 bases are TGTGCCTGGAGTGTTTGGGCAGGGGGCGTGTGGGGCTACACCTTC.